This T cell receptor beta chain was obtained from a study of OX40 agonist ivuxolimab in advanced cancers. Study at large: People who had prior anti-PD-1, anti-PD-L1 or anti-CTLA-4 therapy could take part, and approximately 43% had some.

Per germline, CDR1 SGHRS and CDR2 YFSETQ. Deletions cut 0 bases from V and 7 bases from J, with 8 bases between. This CDR3 region has 13 residues. Autoimmune disease history or systemic immunosuppression was exclusionary. Libraries were prepared by immunoSEQ multiplex PCR; TCRdb keeps only in-frame clonotypes and omits some of them. The sample has approximately 50,000 clones; about 80% are singletons. The V gene is TRBV5-1, the J gene TRBJ1-5; no clear D. The material sequenced was CD4+ or CD8+ T cells sorted from blood, taken in a trial of the OX40 agonist ivuxolimab. This sequence originates from an adult with an advanced solid tumor such as melanoma, head and neck, liver or kidney cancer. Here the CDR3 reads CASSLAVDQPQHF. DNA for the CDR3: TGCGCCAGCAGCTTGGCCGTCGACCAGCCCCAGCATTTT. The complete variable domain, with remaining parts taken from reference TRBV5-1 and TRBJ1-5, reads KAGVTQTPRYLIKTRGQQVTLSCSPISGHRSVSWYQQTPGQGLQFLFEYFSETQRNKGNFPGRFSGRQFSNSRSEMNVSTLELGDSALYLCASSLAVDQPQHFGDGTRLSIL.